The next 10 T cell receptor beta chains were all read from a single sample in a study of T cell responses to AZD1222 COVID-19 vaccine. Sequenced by immunoSEQ multiplex PCR; TCRdb stores in-frame clones only, minus some. This sample has approximately 70,000 clones, with approximately 80% found just once. The source was peripheral blood, collected on day 0 of AZD1222 vaccination. These receptors were taken from an adult in good health.

V usage is TRBV5-4 and J usage is TRBJ2-5, with D tentatively TRBD2 (5 bases). The CDR3 is 12 residues long. Germline CDR1 reads SGHNT; CDR2 reads YYREEE (reference sequence). Trimming left V 3 bases short and J 5 bases short, with 8 bases between. The CDR3 spells CASSWRGETQYF. CDR3 coding DNA: TGTGCCAGCAGCTGGCGAGGGGAGACCCAGTACTTC. Together with reference TRBV5-4 and TRBJ2-5, the CDR3 gives the full variable domain: ETGVTQSPTHLIKTRGQQVTLRCSSQSGHNTVSWYQQALGQGPQFIFQYYREEENGRGNFPPRFSGLQFPNYSSELNVNALELDDSALYLCASSWRGETQYFGPGTRLLVL.

This sequence joins TRBV6-5 and TRBJ1-2; weak D call: TRBD1 (6 bases). CDR1 is MNHEY, CDR2 SVGAGI, per germline. Trimming stripped 8 bases from V and 6 bases from J, with 19 bases between. This CDR3 has 14 amino acids. The CDR3 nucleotides are TGTGCCAGCGCCCGAGTGGGCAGGGGAAATGGCTACACCTTC. The encoded protein is CASARVGRGNGYTF.

V is TRBV30 and J is TRBJ1-6, with TRBD1 matching 9 bases. This CDR3 contains 14 residues. The germline V gene encodes CDR1 GTSNPN and CDR2 SVGIG (reference sequence). The V gene end was trimmed by 2 bases and the J gene end by 8 bases; junction bases not matched to a gene: 4. The CDR3 DNA sequence: TGTGCCTGGAGTTTGGACAGGGGTCATTCACCCCTCCACTTT. Its translation: CAWSLDRGHSPLHF. Together with reference TRBV30 and TRBJ1-6, the CDR3 gives the full variable domain: SQTIHQWPATLVQPVGSPLSLECTVEGTSNPNLYWYRQAAGRGLQLLFYSVGIGQISSEVPQNLSASRPQDRQFILSSKKLLLSDSGFYLCAWSLDRGHSPLHFGNGTRLTVT.

V usage is TRBV4-1 and J usage is TRBJ1-2; TRBD1 is a possible D gene (6 bases). The CDR3 spans 14 residues. The germline CDR1 and CDR2 sequences are MGHRA and YSYEKL. Trimming took 6 bases from V and 5 from J, leaving 16 bases between them. CDR3 DNA sequence: TGCGCCAGCAGTCCGACGGAGGGGGTATATGGCTACACCTTC. Protein sequence: CASSPTEGVYGYTF.

V usage is TRBV20-1 and J usage is TRBJ2-3; 7 bases agree with TRBD2. The CDR3 has 15 residues. Germline assignment: CDR1 DFQATT and CDR2 SNEGSKA (reference sequence). Trimming at V came to 3 bases and at J to 1 base, leaving 7 bases not matched to a gene. CDR3 protein: CSASKGLAGTDTQYF. CDR3 nucleotides: TGCAGTGCTAGTAAGGGGCTAGCGGGCACAGATACGCAGTATTTT.

The chain has TRBV19 and TRBJ1-2, with a weak D call TRBD1 (5 bases). Trimming took off 3 bases at V and 2 bases at J, with 16 bases between the two ends. CDR1 and CDR2 from the germline V gene are LNHDA and SQIVND (reference sequence). This CDR3 is built from 16 residues. This chain's CDR3 is CASSILTGTENYGYTF. In DNA form, the CDR3 reads TGTGCCAGTAGTATCCTAACCGGGACCGAGAACTATGGCTACACCTTC.

The V and J genes are TRBV4-2 and TRBJ2-7; tentatively, D is TRBD1 (6 bases). Germline loops: CDR1 LGHNA, CDR2 YNFKEQ. This CDR3 has 14 residues. Trimming removed 0 bases from V and 5 bases from J, with 11 bases in between. The CDR3: CASSQDRNRDEQYF. The CDR3 coding sequence is TGTGCCAGCAGCCAAGACCGTAACAGGGACGAGCAGTACTTC.

The J gene is TRBJ2-4, the V gene TRBV21-1; TRBD2 is the table's D call and was not checked against the DNA. TRBV21-1 is deemed a pseudogene. The CDR3 totals 13 residues. Written as DNA, the CDR3 is TGTGCCAGCAGCAGCTCCGGGAGGGTGGTTCAGTACTTC. Amino acid sequence: CASSSSGRVVQYF.

The count of this clone is one. This chain connects TRBV7-9 to TRBJ2-7; 9 bases are shared with TRBD1. Germline values: CDR1 SEHNR, CDR2 FQNEAQ (reference sequence). The junction had 3 bases not matched to a gene; V was cut back by 4 bases and J by 5 bases. The CDR3 length is 13 residues. Written as DNA, the CDR3 is TGTGCCAGCAGCTACACAGGGGGCGACGAGCAGTACTTC. Translating it yields CASSYTGGDEQYF.

The rearrangement uses TRBV5-6 and TRBJ1-2, with D possibly being TRBD1 (6 bases). Trimming stripped 4 bases from V and 8 bases from J, with 15 bases between. Germline V lookup: CDR1 SGHDT, CDR2 YYEEEE. This CDR3 spans 13 amino acids. The CDR3 DNA reads as TGTGCCAGCAGCACCGGGACAACTAGCGGCTACACCTTC. This gives the protein CASSTGTTSGYTF.